This T cell receptor (beta chain) is from a study of cytomegalovirus exposure and HLA in healthy donors. Study context: HLA-typed donors were the source of approximately 85 million unique TCRs held in an early data release.

Researchers ran the PCR with 60 Vbeta and 13 Jbeta primers. Sequencing used immunoSEQ multiplex PCR; TCRdb keeps in-frame clones, though not all of them. The table records 210,000 or so clones, about 74% of them present only once. General observations from the study: Later on, analysis showed that most CMV-associated TCR beta chains appeared to be HLA-restricted. Three of the chains that were CMV-associated were confirmed in vitro to be specific for CMV antigens.

Germline V lookup: CDR1 SGHKS, CDR2 YYEKEE (reference sequence). The ends were cut back, 1 base at V and 0 bases at J, with 17 bases in the middle. The CDR3 length is 18 residues. Details on this clone: The antigen is not known.

The sequenced sample consisted of PBMCs. This chain uses TRBV5-5 with TRBJ2-1; D is perhaps TRBD1 (6 bases). This TCR derives from a man aged 40-50 years in good health and CMV-seronegative. The CDR3 DNA sequence: TGTGCCAGCAGCTTGACCATCTTGGGACAAAACTCCTACAATGAGCAGTTCTTC. Residues: CASSLTILGQNSYNEQFF.